A single sample is the source of the 19 T cell receptor beta chains below, sequenced in a study of cytotoxic CD8 clonotypes in ibrutinib-treated CLL. Sequencing was performed with immunoSEQ multiplex PCR; in TCRdb, only in-frame clones are kept and a portion is missing. The sample consists of about 140,000 clones, around 81% of them appearing once. The sequenced sample was PBMCs, obtained after 36 months of ibrutinib treatment. The receptors shown here come from a human donor with chronic lymphocytic leukemia.

This rearrangement joins TRBV19 to TRBJ2-3, with D perhaps matching TRBD1 (6 bases). Germline CDR1 LNHDA, CDR2 SQIVND (reference sequence). This CDR3 comprises 15 residues. V dropped 10 bases and J dropped 0 bases, with 17 bases sitting between them. This CDR3 is CATQTDRLSTDTQYF. The CDR3 coding sequence is TGTGCCACCCAAACGGACAGACTAAGCACAGATACGCAGTATTTT. The full variable domain, in which reference TRBV19 and TRBJ2-3 provide the parts outside the CDR3, is DGGITQSPKYLFRKEGQNVTLSCEQNLNHDAMYWYRQDPGQGLRLIYYSQIVNDFQKGDIAEGYSVSREKKESFPLTVTSAQKNPTAFYLCATQTDRLSTDTQYFGPGTRLTVL.

The V and J genes are TRBV6-1 and TRBJ1-1; D is perhaps TRBD1 (5 bases). CDR1 is MNHNS, CDR2 SASEGT, per germline. The V gene lost 2 bases and the J gene lost 1 base, with 14 bases spanning the gap. The CDR3 is made up of 16 amino acids. This CDR3 reads CASSEHDGHWNTEAFF. Here the CDR3 DNA reads TGTGCCAGCAGTGAACATGACGGACACTGGAACACTGAAGCTTTCTTT.

V gene TRBV29-1 combines with J gene TRBJ2-7; D gene uncertain. V was cut by 2 bases and J by 2 bases, with 13 bases left in between. The CDR3 is 14 residues long. Germline V gene data show CDR1 as SQVTM and CDR2 as ANQGSEA. The CDR3 DNA follows: TGCAGCGTTGAATTGATTGGAAAGCCCTACGAGCAGTACTTC. It specifies CSVELIGKPYEQYF.

This clone was seen once. The V call is TRBV2, the J call TRBJ2-6; TRBD1 aligns across 11 bases. The V segment lost 7 bases and the J segment 0 bases; nucleotides outside the gene matches: 11. Germline CDR1 and CDR2: SNHLY and FYNNEI. The CDR3 extends over 19 amino acids. CDR3 coding DNA: TGTGCCAGCAAGGACATAGGACAGGGGGCCCGCTCTGGGGCCAACGTCCTGACTTTC. Protein product: CASKDIGQGARSGANVLTF.

The chain uses TRBV5-5 and TRBJ1-3; no definite D call. Germline CDR1 is SGHKS and CDR2 is YYEKEE (reference sequence). This CDR3 contains 16 residues. Trimming stripped 4 bases from V and 4 bases from J, with 18 bases between. CDR3 DNA sequence: TGTGCCAGCAGCCCCAGTGGGTTTAACCTGGGAAACACCATATATTTT. Translating it yields CASSPSGFNLGNTIYF.

This clone was detected only once. The chain recombines TRBV7-9 with TRBJ2-3; maybe TRBD1 (5 bases). Germline V gene sequence: CDR1 SEHNR, CDR2 FQNEAQ (reference sequence). Trimming shortened V by 4 bases and J by 0 bases, and 11 bases separated the two germline ends. The CDR3 runs to 15 residues. The CDR3 loop is CASSSLGVSTDTQYF. The CDR3 nucleotides are TGTGCCAGCAGCTCCTTAGGGGTGAGCACAGATACGCAGTATTTT.

The genes are TRBV10-2 and TRBJ2-1; D is undetermined. From germline, CDR1 is WSHSY and CDR2 SAAADI. The CDR3 contains 14 residues. V was shortened by 5 bases and J by 4 bases, with 12 bases between the two germline ends. The CDR3 is CASSHPPIYNEQFF. The CDR3 region has the DNA TGCGCCAGCAGTCACCCGCCTATATACAATGAGCAGTTCTTC.

The J gene is TRBJ2-7, the V gene TRBV10-1, with 9 bases that match TRBD1. The V and J ends lost 6 bases and 5 bases, in that order; junction bases with no gene match: 8. In germline, CDR1 is WNHNN, CDR2 SYGVQD (reference sequence). The CDR3 has 14 residues. CDR3 amino acids: CASSPWGTGNEQYF. CDR3 bases: TGCGCCAGCAGCCCCTGGGGGACAGGGAACGAGCAGTACTTC.

The chain carries TRBV6-1 and TRBJ1-1, with D possibly matching TRBD1 (5 bases). Trimming cost V 2 bases and J 1 base, with 8 bases left between them. Germline assignment: CDR1 MNHNS and CDR2 SASEGT. The CDR3 contains 14 residues. The CDR3 sequence is CASSERGWNTEAFF. CDR3 DNA: TGTGCCAGCAGTGAAAGGGGATGGAACACTGAAGCTTTCTTT.

This chain links TRBV7-9 with TRBJ2-7; D gene ambiguous. V shed 1 base and J shed 4 bases, with 11 bases lying between them. The germline CDR1 and CDR2 sequences are SEHNR and FQNEAQ (reference sequence). The CDR3 length is 14 residues. CDR3 nucleotides: TGTGCCAGCAGCTTAGATGGACGTGAGTACGAGCAGTACTTC. Translating it yields CASSLDGREYEQYF.

J is TRBJ2-5 and V is TRBV27; 12 bases match TRBD2. Germline V gene data show CDR1 as MNHEY and CDR2 as SMNVEV (reference sequence). Germline trimming cut 5 bases from V and 5 bases from J; bases unmatched to any gene: 15. CDR3 size: 18 residues. CDR3 nucleotides: TGTGCCAGCAGTCGATCCGGGACTAGCGGGTCCCTAATTGAGACCCAGTACTTC. Amino acid sequence: CASSRSGTSGSLIETQYF.

CDR3 amino acids: CASSAELSQPQHF. Written as DNA, the CDR3 is TGTGCCAGCAGTGCCGAGCTCAGTCAGCCCCAGCATTTT. The chain combines TRBV6-4 with TRBJ1-5, with D unresolved. Trimming stripped 4 bases from V and 6 bases from J, with 10 bases between. There are 13 residues in the CDR3. CDR1 and CDR2 from the germline V gene are MRHNA and SNTAGT.

This chain links TRBV11-2 with TRBJ1-3, with D possibly being TRBD1 (6 bases). The length of the CDR3 is 15 residues. Trimming took off 1 base at V and 4 bases at J, with 11 bases between the two ends. Germline V gene sequence: CDR1 SGHAT, CDR2 FQNNGV. CDR3 DNA: TGTGCCAGCAGCTTAGCAGGGGCGCGGGGAAACACCATATATTTT. The encoded protein is CASSLAGARGNTIYF.

CDR3 amino acids: CASRLLGRKRPNYGYTF. The CDR3 bases are TGTGCCAGTAGACTATTAGGCAGGAAGCGCCCCAACTATGGCTACACCTTC. The chain is built from TRBV19 and TRBJ1-2; the D is unclear. With 6 bases removed from V and 2 bases from J, the gap between germline ends came to 22 bases. Germline CDR1 and CDR2: LNHDA and SQIVND (reference sequence). The CDR3 loop spans 17 amino acids.

The chain combines TRBV7-9 with TRBJ2-7; D might be TRBD1 (6 bases). There are 14 residues in the CDR3. Germline CDR1 and CDR2: SEHNR and FQNEAQ (reference sequence). Trimming left V 4 bases short and J 3 bases short, with 13 bases between. The chain's CDR3 is CASSSQGNSYEQYF. The CDR3 DNA sequence: TGTGCCAGCAGCTCCCAGGGGAATAGCTACGAGCAGTACTTC.

The chain combines TRBV18 with TRBJ1-1, with D possibly being TRBD1 (5 bases). V dropped 2 bases and J dropped 7 bases, with 14 bases sitting between them. This CDR3 is 14 amino acids long. CDR1 is KGHSH and CDR2 is LQKENI in the germline V gene. CDR3 in amino acids: CASSPGEGLGEAFF. The CDR3 DNA reads as TGTGCCAGCTCACCAGGAGAGGGGTTAGGTGAAGCTTTCTTT.

The gene calls are TRBV5-1 and TRBJ2-7; 7 nucleotides agree with TRBD2. This CDR3 comprises 16 residues. Germline CDR1 reads SGHRS; CDR2 reads YFSETQ. V trimming: 0 bases; J trimming: 0 bases; junction bases outside the gene matches: 6. CDR3 nucleotide sequence: TGCGCCAGCAGCTTGGGCGGGGGTTCAAGCTCCTACGAGCAGTACTTC. This encodes CASSLGGGSSSYEQYF.

This clone was seen once. The rearrangement joins TRBV6-6 to TRBJ1-2; the D is unclear. This CDR3 region has 12 residues. Deletions cut 2 bases from V and 4 bases from J, with 5 bases between. The germline V gene encodes CDR1 MNHNY and CDR2 SVGAGI (reference sequence). The CDR3 nucleotides are TGTGCCAGCAGTTACGACACCTATGGCTACACCTTC. This encodes CASSYDTYGYTF.

This chain connects TRBV15 to TRBJ1-5; no definite D call. Deletions cut 0 bases from V and 4 bases from J, with 10 bases between. Germline assignment: CDR1 LNHNV and CDR2 YYDKDF (reference sequence). CDR3 length: 15 residues. CDR3 loop: CATSRDVLRNQPQHF. The CDR3, as DNA: TGTGCCACCAGCAGAGATGTCCTGAGAAATCAGCCCCAGCATTTT.